One and the same sample provided the 23 T cell receptor beta chains below, sequenced in a study of beta chain features in type 1 diabetes. cDNA synthesis used the whole RNA isolate, giving expressed TCRB sequences. Generated by immunoSEQ multiplex PCR, the TCRdb table keeps only in-frame clones and is missing some. The sample includes some 220,000 clones, under 13% of them seen just once. The sequencing input was central memory CD4+ T cells from blood. Receptor source: a man younger than 35 in good health.

This clone was recorded a few times. V is TRBV11-1 and J is TRBJ2-7; D call uncertain. Trimming stripped 0 bases from V and 3 bases from J, with 9 bases between. This CDR3 has 14 amino acids. Germline assignment: CDR1 SGHAT and CDR2 FQDESV (reference sequence). CDR3 DNA sequence: TGTGCCAGCAGCTTAGCTGGCCACCGCTACGAGCAGTACTTC. This encodes CASSLAGHRYEQYF.

The V and J genes are TRBV5-4 and TRBJ2-7, with D possibly TRBD2 on 5 matching bases. V shed 4 bases and J shed 0 bases, with 8 bases lying between them. CDR1 and CDR2 from the germline V gene are SGHNT and YYREEE (reference sequence). The CDR3 length is 13 residues. The DNA for the CDR3 is TGTGCCAGCAGCCCCGGGAACTCCTACGAGCAGTACTTC. Translation: CASSPGNSYEQYF.

The rearrangement links TRBV18 to TRBJ2-5; possibly TRBD2 for D (5 bases). Trimming took off 3 bases at V and 2 bases at J, with 13 bases between the two ends. The CDR3 contains 15 residues. The V gene's germline CDR1 is KGHSH and CDR2 LQKENI. The DNA of the CDR3 is TGTGCCAGCTCACCGAGGGTCGGGGATCAAGAGACCCAGTACTTC. Translated: CASSPRVGDQETQYF.

This clone showed up many times. The V gene is TRBV9, the J gene TRBJ2-3; D ambiguous. The germline CDR1 and CDR2 sequences are SGDLS and YYNGEE. V lost 0 bases to trimming and J lost 4 bases, with 12 bases between them. The CDR3 length is 15 residues. DNA of the CDR3: TGTGCCAGCAGCGTAGGGATCATTCGACCAGATACGCAGTATTTT. Protein product: CASSVGIIRPDTQYF.

V and J are TRBV6-1 and TRBJ1-3; unclear D gene. CDR1 MNHNS and CDR2 SASEGT come from the germline V gene. The germline V and J ends were trimmed by 2 bases and 4 bases, with 6 bases remaining between them. CDR3 length: 13 residues. CDR3 DNA sequence: TGTGCCAGCAGTGAATTAATGGGAAACACCATATATTTT. Its protein product is CASSELMGNTIYF.

The chain combines TRBV5-1 with TRBJ2-3; a possible D gene is TRBD1 (6 bases). Looked up from germline, CDR1 is SGHRS and CDR2 is YFSETQ. CDR3 length: 14 amino acids. Between the trimmed V and J ends, which lost 2 bases and 2 bases, there was a span of 9 bases. This CDR3 is CASSFGDNTDTQYF. As DNA, the CDR3 is TGCGCCAGCAGCTTCGGGGACAACACAGATACGCAGTATTTT.

The chain recombines TRBV11-2 with TRBJ2-1, with D unresolved. The ends were cut back, 6 bases at V and 0 bases at J, with 12 bases in the middle. Looked up from germline, CDR1 is SGHAT and CDR2 is FQNNGV. The CDR3 is 15 residues long. The CDR3 sequence is CASRPSRSSYNEQFF. DNA for the CDR3: TGTGCCAGCAGACCAAGCCGGAGCTCCTACAATGAGCAGTTCTTC. Full variable domain (missing parts from reference TRBV11-2 and TRBJ2-1): EAGVAQSPRYKIIEKRQSVAFWCNPISGHATLYWYQQILGQGPKLLIQFQNNGVVDDSQLPKDRFSAERLKGVDSTLKIQPAKLEDSAVYLCASRPSRSSYNEQFFGPGTRLTVL.

A few counts support this clone. Other DNA sequences in the sample encode the same CDR3. The V call is TRBV29-1, the J call TRBJ2-1; 9 bases map to TRBD2. V lost 6 bases, J lost 9 bases, and 12 bases stayed unmatched. The CDR3 contains 14 residues. Germline V CDR1 and CDR2: SQVTM, ANQGSEA. The CDR3 DNA follows: TGCAGCGTGGCCGGGGCGGGAGGGCCGGTTGAGCAGTTCTTC. Translation: CSVAGAGGPVEQFF.

The chain carries TRBV5-1 and TRBJ2-1, with TRBD2 identical over 13 bases. This CDR3 is 17 amino acids long. The germline CDR1 and CDR2 sequences are SGHRS and YFSETQ. The V segment lost 4 bases and the J segment 4 bases; nucleotides outside the gene matches: 8. This chain's CDR3 is CASSLGTSGNVYNEQFF. DNA for the CDR3: TGCGCCAGCAGCCTCGGGACTAGCGGGAATGTATACAATGAGCAGTTCTTC. Based on the CDR3 plus reference TRBV5-1 and TRBJ2-1, the full variable domain is KAGVTQTPRYLIKTRGQQVTLSCSPISGHRSVSWYQQTPGQGLQFLFEYFSETQRNKGNFPGRFSGRQFSNSRSEMNVSTLELGDSALYLCASSLGTSGNVYNEQFFGPGTRLTVL.

This clone was observed at least ten times. The chain carries TRBV5-4 and TRBJ1-3; TRBD1 is a possible D gene (5 bases). This CDR3 has 14 amino acids. Trimming pared 6 bases from V and 9 bases from J, leaving 19 bases between. CDR1 and CDR2 from the germline V gene are SGHNT and YYREEE (reference sequence). The CDR3 sequence: CASKSGGPGGTIYF. The CDR3 nucleotides are TGTGCCAGCAAGTCCGGCGGCCCGGGGGGCACCATATATTTT.

The chain couples TRBV7-9 to TRBJ2-3, with D unresolved. Trimming removed 3 bases at V and 3 bases at J, with 13 bases between. From germline, CDR1 is SEHNR and CDR2 FQNEAQ (reference sequence). The CDR3 runs 15 residues. The CDR3 sequence is CASSFRVKGTDTQYF. As DNA, the CDR3 is TGTGCCAGCAGCTTCAGAGTAAAAGGGACAGATACGCAGTATTTT.

This sequence joins TRBV10-2 and TRBJ2-7; 9 bases agree with TRBD2. The ends lost 5 bases at V and 5 bases at J; junction bases unmatched: 4. This CDR3 contains 13 residues. The germline CDR1 and CDR2 sequences are WSHSY and SAAADI. CDR3 nucleotides: TGCGCCAGCAGTTTAGCGGGAGCAAACGAGCAGTACTTC. Protein product: CASSLAGANEQYF.

This clone was found a few times. The chain links TRBV6-5 to TRBJ2-5; D ambiguous. Per germline, CDR1 MNHEY and CDR2 SVGAGI. V was trimmed by 4 bases and J by 5 bases, leaving 8 bases between them. The CDR3 covers 12 residues. For the CDR3, the DNA is TGTGCCAGCAGTTCTAGTGGGGAGACCCAGTACTTC. It codes for CASSSSGETQYF.

V and J are TRBV2 and TRBJ1-2; TRBD1 aligns across 8 bases. Germline values: CDR1 SNHLY, CDR2 FYNNEI. The CDR3 is 14 residues long. The V segment lost 4 bases and the J segment 7 bases; nucleotides outside the gene matches: 8. DNA for the CDR3: TGTGCCAGCAGTGGGGACAGGACTGATGCTGGCTACACCTTC. Translating gives CASSGDRTDAGYTF.

This chain's CDR3 is CASSLLDSQQETQYF. CDR3 sequence (DNA): TGCGCCAGCAGCTTGTTGGACAGCCAACAAGAGACCCAGTACTTC. The V and J genes are TRBV5-1 and TRBJ2-5; possibly TRBD1 for D (6 bases). Looked up from germline, CDR1 is SGHRS and CDR2 is YFSETQ. The V end lost 1 base, the J end lost 2 bases, and 12 bases lay between the germline ends. The CDR3 is 15 residues long.

With respect to this clone: The same CDR3 arises from other DNA sequences in this sample as well. This chain joins TRBV5-1 and TRBJ2-7, with 7 bases aligning to TRBD1. CDR1 is SGHRS and CDR2 is YFSETQ in the germline V gene. The CDR3 loop spans 14 amino acids. J lost 3 bases, V lost 4 bases, and 7 bases had no gene match. The CDR3 spells CASSLLTGNYEQYF. The DNA of the CDR3 is TGCGCCAGCAGCCTGCTGACAGGGAACTACGAGCAGTACTTC.

This clone was found many times. The chain has TRBV18 and TRBJ2-1; 13 bases line up with TRBD2. The CDR3 is made up of 15 amino acids. The germline V gene has CDR1 KGHSH and CDR2 LQKENI. V lost 4 bases, J lost 4 bases, and 1 base stayed unmatched. DNA of the CDR3: TGTGCCAGCTCACTGGGACTAGCGGGGTACAATGAGCAGTTCTTC. Its translation is CASSLGLAGYNEQFF.

The chain uses TRBV15 and TRBJ2-5, with a possible D match to TRBD1 (6 bases). This CDR3 contains 14 residues. Trimming left V 1 base short and J 4 bases short, with 10 bases between. Per germline, CDR1 LNHNV and CDR2 YYDKDF (reference sequence). The CDR3 region is CATSRAGAVETQYF. In DNA form, the CDR3 reads TGTGCCACCAGCAGAGCAGGGGCCGTAGAGACCCAGTACTTC.

In its sample, this clone was seen a few times. CDR3 residues: CASSPQGSGGYNEQFF. CDR3 nucleotides: TGTGCCAGCAGCCCCCAGGGTTCGGGAGGGTACAATGAGCAGTTCTTC. This chain joins TRBV4-2 and TRBJ2-1; 8 positions agree with TRBD2. The V segment lost 4 bases and the J segment 4 bases; nucleotides outside the gene matches: 9. This CDR3 is 16 amino acids long. Germline lookup yields CDR1 LGHNA and CDR2 YNFKEQ.

As to this clone: One end of the junction fails to match germline, which may point to a read error. The chain combines TRBV29-1 with TRBJ2-7; D is possibly TRBD1 (5 bases). This CDR3 spans 12 amino acids. Germline values: CDR1 SQVTM, CDR2 ANQGSEA. The CDR3 sequence is CSVEDSNYEQYF. The CDR3 DNA reads as TGCAGCGTCGAAGACAGTAACTACGAGCAGTACTTC.

This clone has more than one count but fewer than ten. The V call is TRBV20-1, the J call TRBJ2-7; no reliable D call. V lost 6 bases to trimming and J lost 2 bases, with 8 bases between them. This CDR3 region has 11 residues. Germline assignment: CDR1 DFQATT and CDR2 SNEGSKA (reference sequence). This chain's CDR3 is CSAGDTYEQYF. Written as DNA, the CDR3 is TGCAGTGCAGGAGACACCTACGAGCAGTACTTC.

The table lists this clone with a count of one. The V call is TRBV7-8, the J call TRBJ2-1; tentatively, D is TRBD1 (6 bases). In germline, CDR1 is SGHVS, CDR2 FQNEAQ. V was shortened by 1 base and J by 4 bases, with 11 bases between the two germline ends. This CDR3 contains 15 residues. The CDR3 reads CASSLVPDRYNEQFF. CDR3 DNA: TGTGCCAGCAGCTTAGTCCCGGACAGATACAATGAGCAGTTCTTC.

Only a few counts were recorded for this clone. The V and J genes are TRBV5-1 and TRBJ2-3; D gene ambiguous. This CDR3 region has 16 residues. V shed 0 bases and J shed 0 bases, with 11 bases lying between them. CDR1 SGHRS and CDR2 YFSETQ come from the germline V gene. The CDR3 loop is CASSLDGLSSTDTQYF. The DNA of the CDR3 is TGCGCCAGCAGCTTGGATGGCTTGTCTAGCACAGATACGCAGTATTTT.